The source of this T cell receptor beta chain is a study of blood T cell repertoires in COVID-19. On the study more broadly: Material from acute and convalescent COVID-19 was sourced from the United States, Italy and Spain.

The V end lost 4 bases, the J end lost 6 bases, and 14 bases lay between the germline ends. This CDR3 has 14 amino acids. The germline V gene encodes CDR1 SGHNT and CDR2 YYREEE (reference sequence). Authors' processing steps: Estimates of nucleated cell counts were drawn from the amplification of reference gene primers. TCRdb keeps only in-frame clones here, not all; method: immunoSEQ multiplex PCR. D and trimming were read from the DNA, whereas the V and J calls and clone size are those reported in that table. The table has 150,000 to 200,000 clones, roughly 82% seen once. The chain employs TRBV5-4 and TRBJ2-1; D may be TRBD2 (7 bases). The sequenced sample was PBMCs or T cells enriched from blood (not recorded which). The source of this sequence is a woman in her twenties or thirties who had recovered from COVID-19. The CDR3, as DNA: TGTGCCAGCAGCCTGGGGGGGGGCTTCAATGAGCAGTTCTTC. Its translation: CASSLGGGFNEQFF. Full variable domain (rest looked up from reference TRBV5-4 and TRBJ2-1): ETGVTQSPTHLIKTRGQQVTLRCSSQSGHNTVSWYQQALGQGPQFIFQYYREEENGRGNFPPRFSGLQFPNYSSELNVNALELDDSALYLCASSLGGGFNEQFFGPGTRLTVL.